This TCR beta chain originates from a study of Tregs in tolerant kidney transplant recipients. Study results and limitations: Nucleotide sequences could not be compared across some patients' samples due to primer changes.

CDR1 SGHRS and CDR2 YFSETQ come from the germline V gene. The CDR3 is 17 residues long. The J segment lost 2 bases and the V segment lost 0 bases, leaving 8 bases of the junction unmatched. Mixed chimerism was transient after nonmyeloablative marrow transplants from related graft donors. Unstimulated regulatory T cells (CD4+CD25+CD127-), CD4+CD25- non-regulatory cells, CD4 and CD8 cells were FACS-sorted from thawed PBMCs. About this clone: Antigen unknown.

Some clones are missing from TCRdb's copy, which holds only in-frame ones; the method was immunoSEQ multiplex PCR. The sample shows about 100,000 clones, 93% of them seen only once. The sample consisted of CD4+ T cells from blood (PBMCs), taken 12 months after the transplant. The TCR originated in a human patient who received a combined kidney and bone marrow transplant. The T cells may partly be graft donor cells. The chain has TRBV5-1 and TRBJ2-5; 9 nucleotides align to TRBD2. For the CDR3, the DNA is TGCGCCAGCAGCTTGGTTTCTAGCGGGGACTCTCAAGAGACCCAGTACTTC. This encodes CASSLVSSGDSQETQYF. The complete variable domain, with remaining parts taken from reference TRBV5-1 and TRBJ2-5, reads KAGVTQTPRYLIKTRGQQVTLSCSPISGHRSVSWYQQTPGQGLQFLFEYFSETQRNKGNFPGRFSGRQFSNSRSEMNVSTLELGDSALYLCASSLVSSGDSQETQYFGPGTRLLVL.